The present entry profiles one TCR beta chain with its context. Antigen specificity is unknown. The sample belongs to a study of persistence of HIV-infected CD4 T cells. Study-wide context: Suppressive ART had lasted a median of roughly eight years. Study observations and caveats: TCRbeta richness was lower in CMV- and Gag-responding cells than in anti-CD3/anti-CD28-responding cells.

Cells were stimulated with overlapping HIV-1 Gag 15-mer peptides. Memory cells lacking CD40L and CD69 with high CD45RO were sorted. The libraries were made with immunoSEQ version 4 in survey mode. Clones were read by immunoSEQ multiplex PCR, and TCRdb kept only the in-frame ones, dropping some. The data show more than 30,000 clones, roughly four fifths seen once. This TCR derives from an adult woman with HIV who was CMV-seropositive. This specimen was CD4+ T cells sorted from PBMCs after roughly 18-hour stimulation, taken from a patient who received antiretroviral therapy.

CDR3 nucleotide sequence: TGTGCCAGCGGCCGGGAATGGCAGACCCAGTACTTC. This gives the protein CASGREWQTQYF. V is TRBV12-3 or TRBV12-4 and J is TRBJ2-5; D may be TRBD2 (5 bases). The CDR3 runs 12 residues. Trimming pared 8 bases from V and 6 bases from J, leaving 13 bases between.